These 9 T cell receptor beta chains were sequenced from one sample in a study of cytotoxic CD8 clonotypes in ibrutinib-treated CLL. The repertoire was sequenced with immunoSEQ multiplex PCR; TCRdb's copy has only in-frame clones and lacks some. The table includes around 310,000 clones, 80% detected once. Sequences were derived from PBMCs, sampled before ibrutinib treatment. These receptors were obtained from a human donor with chronic lymphocytic leukemia.

This sequence joins TRBV7-8 and TRBJ2-3, with 7 bases matching TRBD1. This CDR3 has 14 residues. Losses at the gene ends were 5 bases for V and 1 base for J; bases not matched to a gene: 3. CDR1 SGHVS and CDR2 FQNEAQ come from the germline V gene. This CDR3 is CASSRGQGTDTQYF. DNA for the CDR3: TGTGCCAGCAGCCGAGGACAGGGCACAGATACGCAGTATTTT.

The gene calls are TRBV2 and TRBJ1-1, with D possibly TRBD1 on 5 matching bases. This CDR3 spans 13 amino acids. The germline V gene has CDR1 SNHLY and CDR2 FYNNEI. The ends were cut back, 4 bases at V and 6 bases at J, with 12 bases in the middle. CDR3 region: CASSVERGPEAFF. In nucleotides, the CDR3 is TGTGCCAGCAGTGTTGAAAGGGGCCCTGAAGCTTTCTTT.

This sequence joins TRBV5-1 and TRBJ1-2, with 7 bases aligning to TRBD1. The CDR3 spans 15 residues. Germline loops: CDR1 SGHRS, CDR2 YFSETQ. Trimming removed 4 bases from V and 2 bases from J; junction bases left unmatched: 8. The DNA for the CDR3 is TGCGCCAGCAGCCTAGGACAGGCTATCAACTATGGCTACACCTTC. It is translated as CASSLGQAINYGYTF.

The genes are TRBV6-5 and TRBJ1-1; D is perhaps TRBD1 (5 bases). The CDR3 spans 15 residues. Looked up from germline, CDR1 is MNHEY and CDR2 is SVGAGI. V was pared by 2 bases and J by 0 bases, with 10 bases between. The DNA for the CDR3 is TGTGCCAGCAGTTACCGGGGGGAGATGAACACTGAAGCTTTCTTT. This sequence encodes CASSYRGEMNTEAFF.

This clone has only one observation. This chain connects TRBV7-2 to TRBJ2-7; D not certain. V was shortened by 1 base and J by 0 bases, with 7 bases between the two germline ends. The CDR3 spans 14 residues. The germline gives CDR1 SGHTA, CDR2 FQGNSA. CDR3 sequence reads: CASSLERASYEQYF. Written as DNA, the CDR3 is TGTGCCAGCAGCTTAGAACGGGCCTCCTACGAGCAGTACTTC.

The genes are TRBV7-9 and TRBJ2-5, with 11 bases matching TRBD2. The CDR3 extends over 15 amino acids. V was clipped by 5 bases and J by 2 bases; unmatched bases: 4. CDR1 SEHNR and CDR2 FQNEAQ come from the germline V gene (reference sequence). This CDR3 reads CASSGTSGTQETQYF. DNA for the CDR3: TGTGCCAGCAGCGGGACTAGCGGAACACAAGAGACCCAGTACTTC.

This rearrangement joins TRBV19 to TRBJ2-7, with no clear D. Germline loops: CDR1 LNHDA, CDR2 SQIVND (reference sequence). The CDR3 runs to 13 residues. Trimming cost V 3 bases and J 4 bases, with 10 bases left between them. The CDR3 DNA reads as TGTGCCAGTAGTATGCAGGACGGTTACGAGCAGTACTTC. Its translation is CASSMQDGYEQYF.

The chain is built from TRBV4-2 and TRBJ2-3; no definite D call. V was pared by 6 bases and J by 4 bases, with 17 bases between. The CDR3 contains 15 residues. Germline V gene sequence: CDR1 LGHNA, CDR2 YNFKEQ. CDR3 bases: TGTGCCAGCAGTCCTCGAGCCCGTGGCGCAGATACGCAGTATTTT. Encoded protein: CASSPRARGADTQYF.

The chain combines TRBV5-6 with TRBJ2-5; 11 bases match TRBD2. Per the germline V gene, CDR1 is SGHDT and CDR2 is YYEEEE. CDR3 length: 14 residues. J was trimmed by 9 bases and V by 8 bases; bases with no gene match: 12. As DNA, the CDR3 is TGTGCCAGTCTCCCCCAGGCTAGCGGGAGGCCCCAGTACTTC. The encoded protein is CASLPQASGRPQYF.